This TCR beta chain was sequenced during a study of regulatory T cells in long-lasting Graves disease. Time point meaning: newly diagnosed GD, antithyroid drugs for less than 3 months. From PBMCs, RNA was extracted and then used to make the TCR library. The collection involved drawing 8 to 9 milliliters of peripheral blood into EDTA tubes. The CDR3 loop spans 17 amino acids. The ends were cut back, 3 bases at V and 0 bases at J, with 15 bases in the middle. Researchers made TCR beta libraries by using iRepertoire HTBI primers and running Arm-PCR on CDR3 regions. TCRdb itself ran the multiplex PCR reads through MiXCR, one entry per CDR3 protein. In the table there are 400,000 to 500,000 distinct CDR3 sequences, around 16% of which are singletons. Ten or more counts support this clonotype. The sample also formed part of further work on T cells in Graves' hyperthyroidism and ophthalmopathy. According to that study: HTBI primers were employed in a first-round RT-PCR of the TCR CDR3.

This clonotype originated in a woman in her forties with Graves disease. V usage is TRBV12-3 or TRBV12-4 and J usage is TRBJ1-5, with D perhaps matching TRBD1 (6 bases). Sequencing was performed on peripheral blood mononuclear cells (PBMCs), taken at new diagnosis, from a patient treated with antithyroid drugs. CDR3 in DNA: TGTGCCAGCAGTTTCAACAGGGCACCGTATAGCAATCAGCCCCAGCATTTT. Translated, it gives CASSFNRAPYSNQPQHF.